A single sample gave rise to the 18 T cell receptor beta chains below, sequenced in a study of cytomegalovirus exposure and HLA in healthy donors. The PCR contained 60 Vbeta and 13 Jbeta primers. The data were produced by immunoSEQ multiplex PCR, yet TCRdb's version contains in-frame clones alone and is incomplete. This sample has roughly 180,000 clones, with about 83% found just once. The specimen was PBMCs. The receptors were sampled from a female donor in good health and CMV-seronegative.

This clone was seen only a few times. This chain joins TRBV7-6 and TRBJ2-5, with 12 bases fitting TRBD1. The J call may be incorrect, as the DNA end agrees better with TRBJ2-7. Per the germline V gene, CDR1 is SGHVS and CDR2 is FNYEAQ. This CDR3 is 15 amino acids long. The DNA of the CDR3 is TGTGCCAGCAGCATAGGGACAGGGGGCAGCTACGAGCAGTACTTC. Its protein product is CASSIGTGGSYEQYF.

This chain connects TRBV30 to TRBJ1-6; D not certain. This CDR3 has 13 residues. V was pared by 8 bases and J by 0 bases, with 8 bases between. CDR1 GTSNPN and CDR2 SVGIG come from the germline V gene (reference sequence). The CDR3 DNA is TGTGCCGCGACACGCTCCTATAATTCACCCCTCCACTTT. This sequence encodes CAATRSYNSPLHF.

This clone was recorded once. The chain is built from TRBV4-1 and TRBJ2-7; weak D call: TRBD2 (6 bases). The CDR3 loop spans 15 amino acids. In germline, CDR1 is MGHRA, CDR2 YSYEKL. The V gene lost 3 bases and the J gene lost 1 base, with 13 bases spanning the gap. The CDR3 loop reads CASSQTPGLSYEQYF. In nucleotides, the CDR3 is TGCGCCAGCAGCCAGACGCCGGGACTTTCCTACGAGCAGTACTTC.

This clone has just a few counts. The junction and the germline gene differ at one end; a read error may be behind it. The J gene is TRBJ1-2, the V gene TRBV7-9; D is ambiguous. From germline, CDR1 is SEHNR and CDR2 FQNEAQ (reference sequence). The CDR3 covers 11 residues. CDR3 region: CSSGTSYGYTF. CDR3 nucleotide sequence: TGTTCCAGCGGCACCTCCTATGGCTACACCTTC.

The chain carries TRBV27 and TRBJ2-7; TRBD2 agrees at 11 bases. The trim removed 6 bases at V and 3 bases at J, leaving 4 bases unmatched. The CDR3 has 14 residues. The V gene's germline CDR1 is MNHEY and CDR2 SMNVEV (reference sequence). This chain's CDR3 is CASSITSGSYEQYF. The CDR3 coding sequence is TGTGCCAGCAGCATCACTAGCGGGAGCTACGAGCAGTACTTC.

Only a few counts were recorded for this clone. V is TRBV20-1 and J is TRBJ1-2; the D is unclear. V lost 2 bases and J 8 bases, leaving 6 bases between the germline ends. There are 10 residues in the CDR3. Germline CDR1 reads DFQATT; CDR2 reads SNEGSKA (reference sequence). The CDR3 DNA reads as TGCAGTGCTAGAACAGTCGGCTACACCTTC. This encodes CSARTVGYTF.

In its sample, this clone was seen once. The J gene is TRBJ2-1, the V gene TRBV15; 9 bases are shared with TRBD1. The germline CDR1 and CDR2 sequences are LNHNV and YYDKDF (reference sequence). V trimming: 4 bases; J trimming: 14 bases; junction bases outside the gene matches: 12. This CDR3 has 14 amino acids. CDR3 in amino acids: CATSTKTGGTVEFF. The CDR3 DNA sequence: TGTGCCACCAGCACTAAGACAGGGGGAACTGTGGAGTTCTTC.

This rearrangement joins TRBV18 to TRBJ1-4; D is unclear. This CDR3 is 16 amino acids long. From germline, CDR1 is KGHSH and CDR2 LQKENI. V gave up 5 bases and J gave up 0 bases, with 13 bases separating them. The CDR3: CASSTYEVATNEKLFF. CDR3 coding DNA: TGTGCCAGCTCAACCTACGAGGTTGCAACTAATGAAAAACTGTTTTTT. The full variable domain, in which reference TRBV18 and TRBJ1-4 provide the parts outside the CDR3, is NAGVMQNPRHLVRRRGQEARLRCSPMKGHSHVYWYRQLPEEGLKFMVYLQKENIIDESGMPKERFSAEFPKEGPSILRIQQVVRGDSAAYFCASSTYEVATNEKLFFGSGTQLSVL.

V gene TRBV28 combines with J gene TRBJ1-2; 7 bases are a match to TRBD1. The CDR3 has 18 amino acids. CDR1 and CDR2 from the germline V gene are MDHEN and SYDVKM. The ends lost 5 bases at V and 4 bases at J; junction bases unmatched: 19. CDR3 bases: TGTGCCAGCAGTCCGGTTAGTGGGCGAGCGGACAGGCCCTATGGCTACACCTTC. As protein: CASSPVSGRADRPYGYTF.

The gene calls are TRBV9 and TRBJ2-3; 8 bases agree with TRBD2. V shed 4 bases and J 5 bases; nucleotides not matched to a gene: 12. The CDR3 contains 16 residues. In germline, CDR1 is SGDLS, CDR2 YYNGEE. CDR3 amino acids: CASSRGGQREKDTQYF. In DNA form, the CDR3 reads TGTGCCAGCAGCCGGGGGGGGCAGCGGGAGAAAGATACGCAGTATTTT.

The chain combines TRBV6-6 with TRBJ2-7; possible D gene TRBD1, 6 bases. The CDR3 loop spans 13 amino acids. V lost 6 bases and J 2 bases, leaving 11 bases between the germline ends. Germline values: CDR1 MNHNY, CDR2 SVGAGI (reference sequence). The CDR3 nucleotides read TGTGCCAGCAGCCCCGGGACAACCTACGAGCAGTACTTC. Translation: CASSPGTTYEQYF.

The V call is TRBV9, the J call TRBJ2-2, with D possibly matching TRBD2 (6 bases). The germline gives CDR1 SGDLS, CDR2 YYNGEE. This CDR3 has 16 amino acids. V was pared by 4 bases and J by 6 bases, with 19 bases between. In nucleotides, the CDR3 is TGTGCCAGCAGCCCTAGCGTTGGGCAGCACGCCGGGGAGCTGTTTTTT. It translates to CASSPSVGQHAGELFF.

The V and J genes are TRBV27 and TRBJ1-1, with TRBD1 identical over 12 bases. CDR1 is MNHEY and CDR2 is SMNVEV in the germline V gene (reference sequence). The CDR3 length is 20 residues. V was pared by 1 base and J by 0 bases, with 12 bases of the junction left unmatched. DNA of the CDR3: TGTGCCAGCAGTTTATTAGGGACAGGGGGCTGGGAGGGCATGAACACTGAAGCTTTCTTT. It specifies CASSLLGTGGWEGMNTEAFF.

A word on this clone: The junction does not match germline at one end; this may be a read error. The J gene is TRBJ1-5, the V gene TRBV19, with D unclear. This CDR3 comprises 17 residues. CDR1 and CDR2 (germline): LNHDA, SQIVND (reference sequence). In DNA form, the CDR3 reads TGTGCCAGTAGGATAGGTGGGAGGCTATATAGCAATCAGCCCCAGCATTTT. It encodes CASRIGGRLYSNQPQHF.

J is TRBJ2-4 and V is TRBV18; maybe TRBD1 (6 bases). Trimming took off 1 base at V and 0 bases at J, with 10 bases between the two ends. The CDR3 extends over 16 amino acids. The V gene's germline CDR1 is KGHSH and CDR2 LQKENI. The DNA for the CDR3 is TGTGCCAGCTCACCACGGACAGATCTAGCCAAAAACATTCAGTACTTC. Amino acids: CASSPRTDLAKNIQYF.

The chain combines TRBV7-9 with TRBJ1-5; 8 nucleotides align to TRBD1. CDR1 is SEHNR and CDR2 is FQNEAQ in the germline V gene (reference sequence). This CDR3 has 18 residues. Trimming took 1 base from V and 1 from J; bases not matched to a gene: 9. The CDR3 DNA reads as TGTGCCAGCAGCTTAGAGGGCAGGGGGCGAGCGAGCAATCAGCCCCAGCATTTT. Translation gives CASSLEGRGRASNQPQHF.

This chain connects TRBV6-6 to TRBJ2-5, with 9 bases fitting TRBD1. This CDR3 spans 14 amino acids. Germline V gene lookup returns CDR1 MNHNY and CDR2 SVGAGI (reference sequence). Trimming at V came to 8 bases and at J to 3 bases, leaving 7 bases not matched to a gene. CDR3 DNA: TGTGCCAGCGTCCCGGGACAGGGAGAAGAGACCCAGTACTTC. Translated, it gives CASVPGQGEETQYF.

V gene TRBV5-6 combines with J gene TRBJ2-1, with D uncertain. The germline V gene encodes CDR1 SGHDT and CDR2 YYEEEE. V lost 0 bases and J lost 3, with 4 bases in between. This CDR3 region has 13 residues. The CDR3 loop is CASSLDIYNEQFF. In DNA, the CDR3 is TGTGCCAGCAGCTTGGACATCTACAATGAGCAGTTCTTC.